Shown below are 17 T cell receptor beta chains from a single sample sequenced in a study of T cell responses to AZD1222 COVID-19 vaccine (dated by TCRdb to the early 2020s). Library preparation was by the immunoSEQ multiplex PCR assay. What TCRdb holds here is the immuneACCESS table cut down to in-frame rearrangements. Part of the clones is not present; checked against another copy, under half of the missing clones reflect an unresolved V gene, and the others are unexplained. The sample includes approximately 100,000 clones, with about 87% observed a single time. The ten largest account for 9.5% to 15% of the sample. The time point tag for this specimen amounts to: baseline before first vaccination. The sequencing here drew on peripheral blood, taken on day 0 of AZD1222 vaccination. These receptors were obtained from an adult in good health.

This chain joins TRBV30 and TRBJ2-2; D unclear. V lost 2 bases and J lost 6, with 4 bases in between. The germline V gene has CDR1 GTSNPN and CDR2 SVGIG (reference sequence). The CDR3 sequence is 11 residues long. The CDR3 here is CAWSRAGELFF. The CDR3 coding sequence is TGTGCCTGGAGTAGGGCCGGGGAGCTGTTTTTT.

The chain has TRBV5-4 and TRBJ2-1; a weak D match, TRBD2 (5 bases). The CDR3 runs 13 residues. V was trimmed by 6 bases and J by 6 bases, leaving 13 bases between them. From germline, CDR1 is SGHNT and CDR2 YYREEE (reference sequence). The CDR3 loop reads CASTKADSNEQFF. DNA of the CDR3: TGTGCCAGCACCAAAGCGGACTCCAATGAGCAGTTCTTC.

The chain combines TRBV30 with TRBJ2-1; D is unclear. Germline values: CDR1 GTSNPN, CDR2 SVGIG (reference sequence). CDR3 length: 13 residues. Trimming shortened V by 4 bases and J by 0 bases, and 7 bases separated the two germline ends. CDR3 sequence: CAWTRSSYNEQFF. As DNA, the CDR3 is TGTGCCTGGACTAGAAGCTCCTACAATGAGCAGTTCTTC.

This clone appeared a single time. This rearrangement joins TRBV29-1 to TRBJ2-3; D uncertain. Trimming took off 4 bases at V and 3 bases at J, with 2 bases between the two ends. Germline CDR1 reads SQVTM; CDR2 reads ANQGSEA. The CDR3 is made up of 10 amino acids. The CDR3 region is CSVGTDTQYF. The CDR3 DNA reads as TGCAGCGTTGGAACAGATACGCAGTATTTT.

V usage is TRBV28 and J usage is TRBJ1-1, with unresolved D. CDR1 is MDHEN, CDR2 SYDVKM, per germline. This CDR3 is built from 15 residues. Trimming shortened V by 7 bases and J by 4 bases, and 19 bases separated the two germline ends. The CDR3 is CASTKPSGGSTEAFF. The CDR3, as DNA: TGTGCCAGCACCAAACCCTCGGGAGGGTCCACTGAAGCTTTCTTT.

This rearrangement joins TRBV7-2 to TRBJ2-3; D is perhaps TRBD2 (5 bases). The CDR3 totals 18 residues. The germline V and J ends were trimmed by 0 bases and 7 bases, with 23 bases remaining between them. Germline assignment: CDR1 SGHTA and CDR2 FQGNSA. CDR3 bases: TGTGCCAGCAGCTTAGCGGTCGGGCGGGCCGTGGGTGCGTATACGCAGTATTTT. Encoded protein: CASSLAVGRAVGAYTQYF.

The CDR3 loop is CASSLDGTEYNEQFF. As DNA, the CDR3 is TGCGCCAGCAGCTTGGATGGGACAGAGTACAATGAGCAGTTCTTC. The chain employs TRBV5-1 and TRBJ2-1; 7 bases agree with TRBD1. The V gene's germline CDR1 is SGHRS and CDR2 YFSETQ. This CDR3 has 15 amino acids. V gave up 0 bases and J gave up 4 bases; unmatched junction bases: 4. The full variable domain, rest sourced from reference TRBV5-1 and TRBJ2-1, is KAGVTQTPRYLIKTRGQQVTLSCSPISGHRSVSWYQQTPGQGLQFLFEYFSETQRNKGNFPGRFSGRQFSNSRSEMNVSTLELGDSALYLCASSLDGTEYNEQFFGPGTRLTVL.

Concerning this clone: The junction departs from the called germline gene at one end, perhaps through a read error. The rearrangement joins TRBV2 to TRBJ2-7, with D maybe TRBD2 (6 bases). The V gene's germline CDR1 is SNHLY and CDR2 FYNNEI. The CDR3 extends over 12 amino acids. CDR3 loop: CASSDRDWLNGF. CDR3 sequence (DNA): TGTGCCAGCAGTGACCGGGACTGGCTTAATGGCTTC.

This clone was picked up one time. The chain links TRBV28 to TRBJ1-4; D possibly corresponds to TRBD1 (5 bases). The CDR3 spans 14 residues. The V and J ends lost 5 bases and 7 bases respectively, with 14 bases between them. Germline CDR1 and CDR2: MDHEN and SYDVKM. CDR3 DNA: TGTGCCAGCAGTCCATCCCTGGGACTTGAAAAACTGTTTTTT. It codes for CASSPSLGLEKLFF.

V usage is TRBV18 and J usage is TRBJ2-7; D is undetermined. This CDR3 region has 14 residues. Between the trimmed V and J ends, which lost 3 bases and 0 bases, there was a span of 9 bases. The germline V gene encodes CDR1 KGHSH and CDR2 LQKENI. The CDR3 nucleotides are TGTGCCAGCTCACCGGGCAGGAGCTCCTACGAGCAGTACTTC. Amino acid sequence: CASSPGRSSYEQYF.

V and J are TRBV6-6 and TRBJ2-7; 8 bases are a match to TRBD1. CDR1 is MNHNY, CDR2 SVGAGI, per germline (reference sequence). CDR3 length equals 13 residues. Trimming cost V 11 bases and J 4 bases; bases outside gene matches: 10. The CDR3 DNA reads as TGTGCCCTCAGCAGGGGGCCAAATTACGAGCAGTACTTC. Translating gives CALSRGPNYEQYF.

This clone showed up just once. The chain employs TRBV13 and TRBJ1-3; D call uncertain. The CDR3 sequence is 12 residues long. Germline CDR1 PRHDT, CDR2 FYEKMQ (reference sequence). V was trimmed by 1 base and J by 2 bases, leaving 0 bases between them. The CDR3 reads CASSLAGNTIYF. In DNA, the CDR3 is TGTGCCAGCAGCTTAGCTGGAAACACCATATATTTT.

The V call is TRBV24-1, the J call TRBJ2-2; 8 nucleotides align to TRBD1. Losses at the gene ends were 2 bases for V and 1 base for J; bases not matched to a gene: 5. This CDR3 contains 17 residues. Looked up from germline, CDR1 is KGHDR and CDR2 is SFDVKD. CDR3: CATSDSWTGRNTGELFF. In DNA, the CDR3 is TGTGCCACCAGTGATTCGTGGACAGGGAGGAACACCGGGGAGCTGTTTTTT.

Notes on this clone: An end of the junction differs from the germline gene, which may be a read error. The chain recombines TRBV7-2 with TRBJ2-1, with 8 positions matching TRBD2. Germline V gene lookup returns CDR1 SGHTA and CDR2 FQGNSA. The CDR3 is made up of 16 amino acids. The CDR3 reads CASSLAKGLVYNEQFF. The CDR3 DNA reads TGTGCCAGCAGCCTAGCGAAGGGACTAGTGTACAATGAGCAGTTCTTC.

CDR3 in DNA: TGTGCCAGCTCACCAGATCAGGGGAAAGAGACCCAGTACTTC. Amino acid sequence: CASSPDQGKETQYF. This chain connects TRBV18 to TRBJ2-5; D may be TRBD1 (6 bases). Germline CDR1 and CDR2: KGHSH and LQKENI. CDR3 length: 14 amino acids. The ends were cut back, 2 bases at V and 3 bases at J, with 10 bases in the middle.

The chain links TRBV7-3 to TRBJ2-1; D is perhaps TRBD2 (6 bases). V lost 1 base to trimming and J lost 3 bases, with 10 bases between them. The CDR3 sequence is 15 residues long. Germline CDR1 reads SGHTA; CDR2 reads FQGTGA. The CDR3 DNA is TGTGCCAGCAGCTTAAGGCCCGGGGGCTACAATGAGCAGTTCTTC. Its protein is CASSLRPGGYNEQFF.

V is TRBV28 and J is TRBJ1-2; tentative D call: TRBD1 (5 bases). The CDR3 sequence is 13 residues long. Germline CDR1 MDHEN, CDR2 SYDVKM. Trimming left V 7 bases short and J 4 bases short, with 13 bases between. CDR3 DNA: TGTGCCAGCATTAATACAGGCAGCTATGGCTACACCTTC. It codes for CASINTGSYGYTF.